This T cell receptor beta chain was profiled in a study of OX40 agonist ivuxolimab in advanced cancers. Looking at the study overall: An agonistic anti-OX40 (CD134) antibody, ivuxolimab, was used to treat the patients. It was permissible to have had prior anti-PD-1, anti-PD-L1 or anti-CTLA-4 therapy, and less than 45% had some.

As for this clone: The antigen is not known.

Patients were ineligible given autoimmune disease history or systemic immunosuppression. General study findings and limits: More expanded clones were seen, on average, in CD8+ T cells than in CD4+.

Assay: immunoSEQ multiplex PCR; the TCRdb copy retains only in-frame clones and omits some. This sample has over 50,000 clones, with approximately 82% found just once. This sequence originates from an adult with an advanced solid tumor such as melanoma, head and neck, liver or kidney cancer. Sequenced here: CD4+ or CD8+ T cells sorted from blood, sampled in a trial of the OX40 agonist ivuxolimab.

Here the CDR3 reads CASSLTWGQETQYF. For the CDR3, the DNA is TGTGCCAGCAGTCTCACCTGGGGCCAAGAGACCCAGTACTTC. This rearrangement joins TRBV28 to TRBJ2-5; D ambiguous. V was clipped by 5 bases and J by 1 base, with 11 bases between them. The length of the CDR3 is 14 residues. CDR1 and CDR2 (germline): MDHEN, SYDVKM. Full variable domain (remainder filled in from reference TRBV28 and TRBJ2-5): DVKVTQSSRYLVKRTGEKVFLECVQDMDHENMFWYRQDPGLGLRLIYFSYDVKMKEKGDIPEGYSVSREKKERFSLILESASTNQTSMYLCASSLTWGQETQYFGPGTRLLVL.